A selection of T cell receptor beta chains follows, all from one sample in a study of blood T cells in healthy people across ages. TCRdb analysed the 5' RACE reads with MiXCR anew, one entry per CDR3 protein. The repertoire holds about 1.7 million distinct CDR3 sequences, with approximately 28% as singletons. Sequenced material: blood. These receptors were obtained from a woman in her twenties or thirties in good health. Each CDR3 is given with its conserved first and last residue. The D gene is left open where the match is weak. Clone size is shown for a subset of rows, as once, few, many or a class of expanded clone.

>.|.|TRBV5-1|TRBJ1-1
TGCGCCAGCTTCTCCCTAGAGGGTGAAGCTTTCTTT
CASFSLEGEAFF
>few|.|TRBV6-5|TRBJ1-1
TGTGCCAGCAGTTACGCCGGAGTGAACACTGAAGCTTTCTTT
CASSYAGVNTEAFF
>.|TRBD2|TRBV7-2|TRBJ2-1
TGTACCAGCAGCTTAGGGACTAGGCGAAATGAGCAGTTCTTC
CTSSLGTRRNEQFF
>few|TRBD1|TRBV7-9|TRBJ1-4
TGTGCCAGCAGCTCGGGACAGGAGATTGAAAAACTGTTTTTT
CASSSGQEIEKLFF
>.|TRBD1|TRBV7-6|TRBJ1-5
TGTGCCAGCAGCTTGGGGACAGGCCTAGGGCCCCAGCATTTT
CASSLGTGLGPQHF
>.|.|TRBV5-1|TRBJ1-2
TGCGCCAGCAACTGGGATGGCGGTAACTATGGCTACACCTTC
CASNWDGGNYGYTF
>few|TRBD1|TRBV7-9|TRBJ2-7
TGTGCCAGCAGCTTTGGAGGGACAGGGGCCAACGAGCAGTACTTC
CASSFGGTGANEQYF
>.|.|TRBV20-1|TRBJ2-1
TGCAGTGCAGGGGGTACTGGCGGCGGCAATGAGCAGTTCTTC
CSAGGTGGGNEQFF
>many|.|TRBV29-1|TRBJ2-7
TGCAGCGTTGTTCCTTCAAGCGCCTACGAGCAGTACTTC
CSVVPSSAYEQYF
>.|.|TRBV5-1|TRBJ1-1
TGCGCCAGCAGCTTGGAACCGGTTACGGGCACTGAAGCTTTCTTT
CASSLEPVTGTEAFF
>.|TRBD2|TRBV3-1|TRBJ2-1
TGTGCCAGCAGCCTGCGGGGGGGACGCAATGAGCAGTTCTTC
CASSLRGGRNEQFF
>few|.|TRBV12-3/TRBV12-4|TRBJ2-1
TGTTCCAGCAGTTTTGCCAGCCTAATCAATGAGCAGTTCTTC
CSSSFASLINEQFF
>few|.|TRBV28|TRBJ2-7
TGTGCCTGGGCACCCAATCCCTACGAGCAGTACTTC
CAWAPNPYEQYF
>.|.|TRBV29-1|TRBJ2-5
TGCAGCGTTGACGGGAGCAGGGGATCGCAAGAGACCCAGTACTTC
CSVDGSRGSQETQYF
>.|TRBD2|TRBV27|TRBJ2-1
TGTTCCAGCAGTTCCGGAAGAAGCGGGGGAATCTCCTACAATGAGCAGTTCTTC
CSSSSGRSGGISYNEQFF
>.|.|TRBV9|TRBJ1-2
TGTGCCAGCAGCGGAAACGAACGACATGGCTACACCTTC
CASSGNERHGYTF
>.|.|TRBV7-3|TRBJ2-6
TGTGCCAGCAGCACAAGGGGAGTGGGTGGGGCCAACGTCCTGACTTTC
CASSTRGVGGANVLTF
>few|.|TRBV20-1|TRBJ2-5
TGCAGTGCTATAGATGGTTCGCAGGACCAAGAGACCCAGTACTTC
CSAIDGSQDQETQYF
>few|.|TRBV6-1|TRBJ2-3
TGTGCCACCTACCTCCCTCACCCCACAGATACGCAGTATTTT
CATYLPHPTDTQYF
>many|TRBD1|TRBV10-3|TRBJ2-5
TGTGCCATCAGTGATGAGGGGGCGCGGTGGGAGACCCAGTACTTC
CAISDEGARWETQYF
>few|TRBD1|TRBV3-1|TRBJ2-3
TGTGCCAGCAGCCAAGGGTGGGGACAGCATTTGGAGACGCAGTATTTT
CASSQGWGQHLETQYF
>many|.|TRBV5-1|TRBJ1-2
TGCGCCAGCAGCTTGGATAGTAGTTACTATGGCTACACCTTC
CASSLDSSYYGYTF
>few|.|TRBV5-6|TRBJ2-3
TGTGCCAGCAGCTTGGCCTTCGTTGATGATACGCAGTATTTT
CASSLAFVDDTQYF
>.|TRBD1|TRBV6-2/TRBV6-3|TRBJ2-3
TGTGCCAGCAGTAGCTCGGGACAGCTGACGAGCACAGATACGCAGTATTTT
CASSSSGQLTSTDTQYF
>.|.|TRBV7-2|TRBJ2-1
TGTGCCAGCAGCTCGCTTCCCTGGATGAACCATGAGCAGTTCTTC
CASSSLPWMNHEQFF
>few|.|TRBV2|TRBJ2-1
TGTGCCACCACAGGGTACCCCTACAATGAGCAGTTCTTC
CATTGYPYNEQFF
>.|.|TRBV5-1|TRBJ2-1
TGCGCCAGCACCGACCTTCTCGGGAATGAGCAGTTCTTC
CASTDLLGNEQFF
>.|TRBD1|TRBV5-1|TRBJ1-1
TGCGCCAGCAGCTTGGCCGCAGGGGGAGGAGTTGAAGCTTTCTTT
CASSLAAGGGVEAFF
>.|TRBD1|TRBV2|TRBJ2-3
TGTGCCAGCAGTTGGGACAGGAGGACAGATACGCAGTATTTT
CASSWDRRTDTQYF
>.|TRBD2|TRBV5-1|TRBJ2-2
TGCGCCAGCAGCTGGGGACTAGCGGGCTCGAGCACCGGGGAGCCGTTTTTT
CASSWGLAGSSTGEPFF
>many|.|TRBV4-3|TRBJ2-3
TGCGCCAGCAGCAGGACTTCCAGTAAGGATACGCAGTATTTT
CASSRTSSKDTQYF
>few|.|TRBV7-9|TRBJ2-1
TGTGCCAGCAGCTTAACCCGGAGCGTAACCTACAATGAGCAGTTCTTC
CASSLTRSVTYNEQFF
>.|TRBD1|TRBV18|TRBJ1-5
TGTGCCAGCTCCCAACAGGGGCGAGTTAATCAGCCCCAGCATTTT
CASSQQGRVNQPQHF